This T cell receptor (beta chain) was identified in a study of T cells in Graves' hyperthyroidism and ophthalmopathy. There are 13 residues in the CDR3. Per germline, CDR1 DFQATT and CDR2 SNEGSKA (reference sequence). Whole-study findings and limits: Ophthalmopathy was told apart from stable hyperthyroidism by a 13 V-J model.

Amplification of TCR beta CDR3 regions was performed using RNA transcripts as template. An initial round of RT-PCR targeting the TCR CDR3 relied on the HTBI primer set. TCRdb re-called the multiplex PCR reads with MiXCR, one entry per CDR3 protein. The table lists about 560,000 distinct CDR3 sequences, 46% of them singletons. As regards this clonotype: Its antigen is currently unknown. At one end, the junction sequence differs from germline, possibly due to a read error.

What was sequenced was peripheral blood or thyroid tissue (not recorded which). This TCR was recovered from a woman in her late teens or twenties with Graves' hyperthyroidism. The chain uses TRBV20-1 and TRBJ1-3; D is unclear. The CDR3 here is CSAQRDSGNTTYF. Here the CDR3 DNA reads TGCAGTGCTCAGCGCGACTCTGGAAACACCACATATTTT.